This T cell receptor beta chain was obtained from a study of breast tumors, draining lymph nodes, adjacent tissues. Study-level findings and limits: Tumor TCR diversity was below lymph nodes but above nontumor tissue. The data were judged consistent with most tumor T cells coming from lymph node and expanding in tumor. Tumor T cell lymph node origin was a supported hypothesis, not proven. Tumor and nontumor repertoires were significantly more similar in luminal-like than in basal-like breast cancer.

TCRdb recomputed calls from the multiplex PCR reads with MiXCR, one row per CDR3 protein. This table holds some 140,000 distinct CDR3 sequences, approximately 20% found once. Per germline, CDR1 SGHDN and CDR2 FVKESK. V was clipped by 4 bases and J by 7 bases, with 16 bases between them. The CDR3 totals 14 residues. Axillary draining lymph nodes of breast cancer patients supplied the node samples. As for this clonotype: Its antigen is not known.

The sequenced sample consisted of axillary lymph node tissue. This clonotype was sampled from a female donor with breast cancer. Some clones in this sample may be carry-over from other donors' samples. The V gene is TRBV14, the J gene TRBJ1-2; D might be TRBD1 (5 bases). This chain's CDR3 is CASSLGGGAAGYTF. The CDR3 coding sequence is TGTGCCAGCAGCCTCGGGGGAGGGGCCGCTGGCTACACCTTC.